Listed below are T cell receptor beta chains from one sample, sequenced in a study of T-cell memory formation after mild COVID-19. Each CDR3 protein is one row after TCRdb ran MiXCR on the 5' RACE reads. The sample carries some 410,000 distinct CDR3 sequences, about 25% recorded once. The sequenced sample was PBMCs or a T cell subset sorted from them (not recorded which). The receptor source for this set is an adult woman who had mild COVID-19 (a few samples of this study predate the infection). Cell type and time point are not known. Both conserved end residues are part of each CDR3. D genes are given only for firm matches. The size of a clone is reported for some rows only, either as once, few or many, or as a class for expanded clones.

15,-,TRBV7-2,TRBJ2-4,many,TGTGCCAGCAGCCCCCGACGTTCGGCCAAAAACATTCAGTACTTC,CASSPRRSAKNIQYF
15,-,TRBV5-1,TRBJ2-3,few,TGCGCCAGCAGCTGGGCCGGCGGGGGCACAGATACGCAGTATTTT,CASSWAGGGTDTQYF
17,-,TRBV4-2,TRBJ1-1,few,TGTGCCAGCAGCTTGACCCTTAAGGACTTGAGAAACACTGAAGCTTTCTTT,CASSLTLKDLRNTEAFF
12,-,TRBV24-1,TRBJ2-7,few,TGTGCCACCAGTGATACGGGTTACGAGCAGTACTTC,CATSDTGYEQYF
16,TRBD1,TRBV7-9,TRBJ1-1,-,TGTGCCAGCAGCTTAGCGTTGCAGGGGGCAAACACTGAAGCTTTCTTT,CASSLALQGANTEAFF
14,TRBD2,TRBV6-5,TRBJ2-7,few,TGTGCCAGCAGTTACTCGGGCGGGAGCAACGAGCAGTACTTC,CASSYSGGSNEQYF
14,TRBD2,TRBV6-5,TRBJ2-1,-,TGTGCCAGCAGTCTAGCGGGGGGGCGGGATGAGCAGTTCTTC,CASSLAGGRDEQFF
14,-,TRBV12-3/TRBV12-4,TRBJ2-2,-,TGTGCCAGCACCCTGAGTGGCGGGGCCGGGGAGCTGTTTTTT,CASTLSGGAGELFF
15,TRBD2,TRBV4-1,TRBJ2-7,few,TGCGCCAGCAGCCAAACTAGCGGGGGCTCCTACGAGCAGTACTTC,CASSQTSGGSYEQYF
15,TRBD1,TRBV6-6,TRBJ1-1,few,TGTGCCAGCAGTTCTTATGGGACAGGGAACACTGAAGCTTTCTTT,CASSSYGTGNTEAFF
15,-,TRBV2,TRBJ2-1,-,TGTGCCAGCAGTGAAGCGGGAGTTCGTTACAATGAGCAGTTCTTC,CASSEAGVRYNEQFF
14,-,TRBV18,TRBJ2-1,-,TGTGCCAGCTCACTGGGACAAGCCAACAATGAGCAGTTCTTC,CASSLGQANNEQFF
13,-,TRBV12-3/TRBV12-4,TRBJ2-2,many,TGTGCCAGCAGTTTACTCGGAACCGGGGAGCTGTTTTTT,CASSLLGTGELFF
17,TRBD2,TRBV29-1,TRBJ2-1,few,TGCAGCGTTGAGAGACTAGCGGGGGCCAGCTCCTACAATGAGCAGTTCTTC,CSVERLAGASSYNEQFF
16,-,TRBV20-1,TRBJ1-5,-,TGCAGTGCTAGAGCGGGCGGAGTCTATAGCAATCAGCCCCAGCATTTT,CSARAGGVYSNQPQHF